The 27 T cell receptor beta chains reported below all come from one sample, sequenced in a study of T cells after posttransplantation cyclophosphamide. Clones were sequenced by immunoSEQ multiplex PCR, and TCRdb holds only the in-frame ones, with some missing. The data show around 12,000 clones, about 95% seen once. Specimen: naive CD8+ T cells sorted from PBMCs. Receptors originate from a man aged 25 to 45 in good health and a related stem cell transplant donor.

V is TRBV4-2 and J is TRBJ2-1; 7 bases align to TRBD2. V was clipped by 5 bases and J by 4 bases; unmatched bases: 8. The CDR3 is 15 residues long. Germline CDR1 and CDR2: LGHNA and YNFKEQ. This chain's CDR3 is CASSTERGSYNEQFF. The CDR3 DNA reads as TGTGCCAGCAGCACCGAGCGGGGAAGTTACAATGAGCAGTTCTTC.

The V call is TRBV7-9, the J call TRBJ2-2; 7 bases map to TRBD2. The ends lost 4 bases at V and 3 bases at J; junction bases unmatched: 2. This CDR3 region has 14 residues. Germline CDR1 SEHNR, CDR2 FQNEAQ (reference sequence). The CDR3 region has the DNA TGTGCCAGCAGCTCGGGGGGTGACACCGGGGAGCTGTTTTTT. Its protein product is CASSSGGDTGELFF.

The chain recombines TRBV5-1 with TRBJ2-5, with TRBD1 matching 9 bases. Per the germline V gene, CDR1 is SGHRS and CDR2 is YFSETQ. The CDR3 contains 15 residues. V lost 4 bases to trimming and J lost 1 base; unmatched junction nucleotides: 5. The CDR3 loop reads CASSIQGQGQETQYF. CDR3 DNA sequence: TGCGCCAGCAGCATCCAGGGACAGGGCCAAGAGACCCAGTACTTC.

The chain couples TRBV6-1 to TRBJ1-2; D is undetermined. Trimming shortened V by 5 bases and J by 4 bases, and 14 bases separated the two germline ends. The CDR3 sequence is 14 residues long. The germline V gene encodes CDR1 MNHNS and CDR2 SASEGT. The CDR3 protein is CASSSVGGSYGYTF. CDR3 DNA sequence: TGTGCCAGCAGTTCTGTGGGAGGGAGCTATGGCTACACCTTC.

The chain links TRBV14 to TRBJ1-1, with TRBD1 matching over 7 bases. Germline V gene lookup returns CDR1 SGHDN and CDR2 FVKESK. V lost 1 base, J lost 8 bases, and 4 bases stayed unmatched. There are 13 residues in the CDR3. The CDR3 DNA reads as TGTGCCAGCAGCCAAGGCGGACAGGCAGAAGCTTTCTTT. Protein: CASSQGGQAEAFF.

This chain uses TRBV7-2 with TRBJ2-1, with D possibly matching TRBD2 (6 bases). V was cut by 4 bases and J by 4 bases, with 11 bases left in between. Germline lookup yields CDR1 SGHTA and CDR2 FQGNSA. CDR3 length: 14 amino acids. Here the CDR3 reads CASSYLGLYNEQFF. The DNA for the CDR3 is TGTGCCAGCAGCTACTTGGGACTGTACAATGAGCAGTTCTTC. The full variable domain, rest sourced from reference TRBV7-2 and TRBJ2-1, is GAGVSQSPSNKVTEKGKDVELRCDPISGHTALYWYRQSLGQGLEFLIYFQGNSAPDKSGLPSDRFSAERTGGSVSTLTIQRTQQEDSAVYLCASSYLGLYNEQFFGPGTRLTVL.

The chain combines TRBV4-1 with TRBJ1-2; D possibly corresponds to TRBD1 (6 bases). Trimming removed 0 bases from V and 8 bases from J, with 10 bases in between. Germline V gene sequence: CDR1 MGHRA, CDR2 YSYEKL. The CDR3 runs 13 residues. This CDR3 reads CASSQDYRDGYTF. The CDR3 DNA reads TGCGCCAGCAGCCAAGATTACAGGGACGGCTACACCTTC.

The rearrangement joins TRBV7-8 to TRBJ2-7; D unresolved. The CDR3 length is 11 residues. The V and J ends lost 5 bases and 4 bases respectively, with 6 bases between them. CDR1 SGHVS and CDR2 FQNEAQ come from the germline V gene. CDR3 in DNA: TGTGCCAGCAGCCCCTCGTACGAGCAGTACTTC. This encodes CASSPSYEQYF. The complete variable domain, with remaining parts taken from reference TRBV7-8 and TRBJ2-7, reads GAGVSQSPRYKVAKRGQDVALRCDPISGHVSLFWYQQALGQGPEFLTYFQNEAQLDKSGLPSDRFFAERPEGSVSTLKIQRTQQEDSAVYLCASSPSYEQYFGPGTRLTVT.

The chain is built from TRBV6-1 and TRBJ1-2; TRBD1 might be the D (5 bases). The ends were cut back, 3 bases at V and 2 bases at J, with 7 bases in the middle. In germline, CDR1 is MNHNS, CDR2 SASEGT. The CDR3 contains 13 residues. The CDR3 loop is CASSDRANYGYTF. In DNA form, the CDR3 reads TGTGCCAGCAGTGACAGGGCCAACTATGGCTACACCTTC.

This rearrangement joins TRBV7-3 to TRBJ2-3, with TRBD1 identical over 9 bases. The V segment lost 5 bases and the J segment 5 bases; nucleotides outside the gene matches: 11. Germline CDR1 reads SGHTA; CDR2 reads FQGTGA. CDR3 length: 16 amino acids. CDR3 DNA: TGTGCCAGCAGCGTAGGACGGGACAGGGAAATAGATACGCAGTATTTT. It is translated as CASSVGRDREIDTQYF.

The chain combines TRBV7-9 with TRBJ2-5; TRBD2 aligns across 15 bases. CDR1 SEHNR and CDR2 FQNEAQ come from the germline V gene (reference sequence). The CDR3 sequence is 18 residues long. J was trimmed by 5 bases and V by 2 bases; bases with no gene match: 9. CDR3 residues: CASSLPRTSGGAGETQYF. In DNA form, the CDR3 reads TGTGCCAGCAGCTTACCACGGACTAGCGGGGGGGCGGGGGAGACCCAGTACTTC.

This rearrangement joins TRBV6-5 to TRBJ1-2; D call uncertain. CDR1 and CDR2 from the germline V gene are MNHEY and SVGAGI. The CDR3 extends over 12 amino acids. V was pared by 9 bases and J by 6 bases, with 14 bases between. In nucleotides, the CDR3 is TGTGCCAGTGGGAGAATACGGGATGGCTACACCTTC. Its protein is CASGRIRDGYTF.

The chain recombines TRBV27 with TRBJ1-2, with D maybe TRBD1 (5 bases). V was cut by 2 bases and J by 6 bases, with 16 bases left in between. This CDR3 has 15 amino acids. The germline V gene has CDR1 MNHEY and CDR2 SMNVEV (reference sequence). This chain's CDR3 is CASSLGAGGGDGYTF. The CDR3 DNA follows: TGTGCCAGCAGTTTAGGAGCGGGGGGAGGAGATGGCTACACCTTC.

V is TRBV4-1 and J is TRBJ2-7; D is uncertain. Looked up from germline, CDR1 is MGHRA and CDR2 is YSYEKL. Trimming removed 0 bases from V and 3 bases from J, with 6 bases in between. The CDR3 is 13 amino acids. The DNA of the CDR3 is TGCGCCAGCAGCCAAGATGGCGGCTACGAGCAGTACTTC. It translates to CASSQDGGYEQYF.

V usage is TRBV7-9 and J usage is TRBJ2-5; TRBD1 agrees at 7 bases. This CDR3 is 14 amino acids long. Germline values: CDR1 SEHNR, CDR2 FQNEAQ (reference sequence). Trimming took 4 bases from V and 5 from J; bases not matched to a gene: 7. Written as DNA, the CDR3 is TGTGCCAGCAGCTCCCACAGGGGTAGGGAGACCCAGTACTTC. Translating it yields CASSSHRGRETQYF.

This sequence joins TRBV27 and TRBJ1-2, with 8 bases aligning to TRBD1. V lost 5 bases, J lost 8 bases, and 13 bases stayed unmatched. This CDR3 is built from 15 residues. Looked up from germline, CDR1 is MNHEY and CDR2 is SMNVEV (reference sequence). In nucleotides, the CDR3 is TGTGCCAGCAGTGGAACGACAGGGGAGGTTAGGGGCTACACCTTC. Its protein product is CASSGTTGEVRGYTF.

Written as DNA, the CDR3 is TGCGCCAGCAGCCAGGCTAGCGGGGGGAGTACCGGGGAGCTGTTTTTT. Protein sequence: CASSQASGGSTGELFF. The chain combines TRBV4-3 with TRBJ2-2, with TRBD2 identical over 11 bases. V trimming: 3 bases; J trimming: 5 bases; junction bases outside the gene matches: 5. This CDR3 region has 16 residues. From germline, CDR1 is LGHNA and CDR2 YSLEER.

The rearrangement joins TRBV19 to TRBJ2-7; 7 nucleotides align to TRBD1. The V and J ends lost 3 bases and 2 bases, in that order; junction bases with no gene match: 4. There are 14 residues in the CDR3. The germline CDR1 and CDR2 sequences are LNHDA and SQIVND (reference sequence). CDR3: CASSMRTGAYEQYF. For the CDR3, the DNA is TGTGCCAGTAGTATGAGGACAGGAGCCTACGAGCAGTACTTC.

Turning to this clone: Other DNA sequences in the same sample also yield this CDR3. The chain uses TRBV7-6 and TRBJ1-1; D possibly corresponds to TRBD1 (6 bases). The CDR3 runs to 15 residues. V lost 1 base to trimming and J lost 3 bases, with 12 bases between them. Germline V gives CDR1 SGHVS, CDR2 FNYEAQ. The CDR3 nucleotides are TGTGCCAGCAGCTTAGAGAGGGGGGGGGACACTGAAGCTTTCTTT. It encodes CASSLERGGDTEAFF.

The chain has TRBV6-5 and TRBJ2-3, with TRBD2 as a possible D gene (7 bases). Germline V gives CDR1 MNHEY, CDR2 SVGAGI. The CDR3 contains 13 residues. V lost 6 bases and J 2 bases, leaving 9 bases between the germline ends. The CDR3 region has the DNA TGTGCCAGCAGGGCGGGGGCCACAGATACGCAGTATTTT. Translated, it gives CASRAGATDTQYF.

V usage is TRBV6-5 and J usage is TRBJ1-5, with D possibly being TRBD1 (6 bases). CDR3 length: 14 residues. Germline CDR1 reads MNHEY; CDR2 reads SVGAGI. The ends were cut back, 5 bases at V and 6 bases at J, with 14 bases in the middle. CDR3 bases: TGTGCCAGCAGTAGCAGTCAGGGGATTCAGCCCCAGCATTTT. As protein: CASSSSQGIQPQHF.

V and J are TRBV19 and TRBJ2-3; D is perhaps TRBD2 (5 bases). CDR1 is LNHDA and CDR2 is SQIVND in the germline V gene (reference sequence). V lost 0 bases to trimming and J lost 5 bases, with 6 bases between them. The CDR3 spans 13 residues. The CDR3 protein is CASSIDGEDTQYF. The DNA for the CDR3 is TGTGCCAGTAGTATAGACGGGGAAGATACGCAGTATTTT.

This clone was counted once. V gene TRBV13 combines with J gene TRBJ2-5; TRBD2 matches at 14 bases. The junction had 2 bases not matched to a gene; V was cut back by 4 bases and J by 4 bases. The CDR3 is made up of 15 amino acids. The germline CDR1 and CDR2 sequences are PRHDT and FYEKMQ (reference sequence). CDR3 DNA sequence: TGTGCCAGCAGCTCCGGGACTAGCGGGGGAGAGACCCAGTACTTC. This encodes CASSSGTSGGETQYF.

The chain is built from TRBV19 and TRBJ2-1, with TRBD1 identical over 7 bases. The CDR3 contains 14 residues. Germline V gives CDR1 LNHDA, CDR2 SQIVND (reference sequence). Trimming at V came to 10 bases and at J to 2 bases, leaving 8 bases not matched to a gene. Here the CDR3 DNA reads TGTGCCAAAACGTCAGGGACAGCCTACAATGAGCAGTTCTTC. Protein product: CAKTSGTAYNEQFF.

This chain links TRBV11-2 with TRBJ2-5; TRBD2 agrees at 11 bases. Germline trimming cut 3 bases from V and 1 base from J; bases unmatched to any gene: 10. The CDR3 sequence is 18 residues long. In germline, CDR1 is SGHAT, CDR2 FQNNGV. The CDR3 is CASSFGTSGARLQETQYF. The CDR3 nucleotides are TGTGCCAGCAGCTTTGGGACTAGCGGTGCCCGACTCCAAGAGACCCAGTACTTC.

This clone was observed once. The chain uses TRBV4-3 and TRBJ2-7; 8 bases are a match to TRBD1. This CDR3 comprises 15 residues. V was pared by 4 bases and J by 5 bases, with 10 bases of the junction left unmatched. Germline-derived CDR1 and CDR2 are LGHNA and YSLEER. CDR3 DNA sequence: TGCGCCAGCAGCCCGGACAGGGCCGGTGCTAACGAGCAGTACTTC. This translates into CASSPDRAGANEQYF.

V gene TRBV4-1 combines with J gene TRBJ2-7; 10 nucleotides align to TRBD1. Germline trimming cut 3 bases from V and 3 bases from J; bases unmatched to any gene: 5. The CDR3 sequence is 15 residues long. Germline V gene data show CDR1 as MGHRA and CDR2 as YSYEKL. CDR3 nucleotides: TGCGCCAGCAGCCACAGGACAGGGGGTAGCTACGAGCAGTACTTC. Amino acids: CASSHRTGGSYEQYF.